This T cell receptor (beta chain) was captured in a study of blood T cells in healthy people across ages. CDR1 is MNHEY and CDR2 is SVGEGT in the germline V gene. V lost 4 bases, J lost 6 bases, and 10 bases lay in between. This CDR3 has 12 residues. Through a sample-barcoded 5' primer and a J-beta primer mix, a second PCR was run for 7 to 11 cycles. TCRdb processed the 5' RACE reads anew with MiXCR; each CDR3 protein has one entry. The table records fewer than 800,000 distinct CDR3 sequences, about a third of them present only once. The V gene is TRBV6-2 or TRBV6-3, the J gene TRBJ2-7; perhaps TRBD2 as D (5 bases). Sequencing was performed on blood. This TCR came from a woman older than 75 in good health. CDR3 DNA sequence: TGTGCCAGCAGTTGGAGCGGAGGCGAGCAGTACTTC. This codes for CASSWSGGEQYF.